The 10 T cell receptor beta chains reported below all come from one sample, sequenced in a study of blood T cell repertoires in COVID-19. Method: immunoSEQ multiplex PCR; TCRdb's copy keeps in-frame clones and lacks some. Of around 210,000 clones listed, 70% to 90% are singletons. Sequenced input: peripheral blood. The source of these receptors is a man aged 45-60 years with COVID-19, enrolled during active disease.

The chain uses TRBV9 and TRBJ2-5, with D perhaps TRBD2 (5 bases). The CDR3 is made up of 15 amino acids. CDR1 is SGDLS and CDR2 is YYNGEE in the germline V gene. V was pared by 3 bases and J by 4 bases, with 16 bases between. CDR3 in DNA: TGTGCCAGCAGCGCTGAAGTTGGGAGCTCAGAGACCCAGTACTTC. Translating it yields CASSAEVGSSETQYF.

The V gene is TRBV7-2, the J gene TRBJ1-1, with TRBD1 matching over 7 bases. CDR3 length: 13 amino acids. V lost 5 bases and J lost 3; bases outside the gene matches: 3. Germline V CDR1 and CDR2: SGHTA, FQGNSA. CDR3 residues: CASSPQGYTEAFF. DNA of the CDR3: TGTGCCAGCAGCCCACAGGGGTACACTGAAGCTTTCTTT.

The chain has TRBV11-1 and TRBJ2-3; D call uncertain. The CDR3 totals 14 residues. Trimming removed 1 base from V and 4 bases from J, with 9 bases in between. Per germline, CDR1 SGHAT and CDR2 FQDESV (reference sequence). The CDR3 protein is CASSLGAEADTQYF. The CDR3 coding sequence is TGTGCCAGCAGCTTAGGGGCAGAAGCAGATACGCAGTATTTT.

The chain employs TRBV25-1 and TRBJ2-1, with D perhaps matching TRBD2 (6 bases). The CDR3 loop spans 13 amino acids. Between the trimmed V and J ends, which lost 5 bases and 6 bases, there was a span of 11 bases. Per the germline V gene, CDR1 is MGHDK and CDR2 is SYGVNS. CDR3 protein: CASSFIGSNEQFF. The CDR3 nucleotides read TGTGCCAGCAGTTTTATCGGGAGCAATGAGCAGTTCTTC.

V and J are TRBV9 and TRBJ1-3; maybe TRBD1 (6 bases). V lost 3 bases and J 1 base, leaving 8 bases between the germline ends. Germline V lookup: CDR1 SGDLS, CDR2 YYNGEE. This CDR3 contains 14 residues. This CDR3 reads CASSARGSGNTIYF. The DNA of the CDR3 is TGTGCCAGCAGCGCCAGGGGTTCTGGAAACACCATATATTTT.

The chain employs TRBV4-2 and TRBJ1-2; no clear D gene. Germline CDR1 reads LGHNA; CDR2 reads YNFKEQ. V was cut by 8 bases and J by 8 bases, with 27 bases left in between. CDR3 length equals 16 residues. CDR3 coding DNA: TGTGCCAGCCGACCACCCGGGTTGGAGGGAACTCGCGGCTACACCTTC. The encoded protein is CASRPPGLEGTRGYTF.

The chain carries TRBV6-2 or TRBV6-3 and TRBJ1-3, with 10 bases fitting TRBD1. The V segment lost 6 bases and the J segment 0 bases; nucleotides outside the gene matches: 11. This CDR3 is built from 18 residues. CDR1 is MNHEY, CDR2 SVGEGT, per germline. The CDR3 coding sequence is TGTGCCAGCAGCCAAAGGGACAGGGGCCGCAGCTCTGGAAACACCATATATTTT. Translated: CASSQRDRGRSSGNTIYF.

This clone appeared once. The CDR3 DNA is TGCAGCGTTGCGTCGGTCTACTCCTACGAGCAGTACTTC. This translates into CSVASVYSYEQYF. The chain is built from TRBV29-1 and TRBJ2-7; the D is unclear. Trimming shortened V by 4 bases and J by 0 bases, and 10 bases separated the two germline ends. Germline assignment: CDR1 SQVTM and CDR2 ANQGSEA. The CDR3 is 13 amino acids.

The chain couples TRBV4-3 to TRBJ1-6, with 7 bases matching TRBD1. The CDR3 loop spans 15 amino acids. V dropped 3 bases and J dropped 10; count of bases not matched to a gene: 9. Germline V gives CDR1 LGHNA, CDR2 YSLEER. The CDR3 coding sequence is TGCGCCAGCAGCCAGGAGACAGGGAATGGGTCACCCCTCCACTTT. Amino acids: CASSQETGNGSPLHF.

By sample fraction, this clone is medium-sized (0.01 to 0.1%). The rearrangement uses TRBV6-5 and TRBJ2-5; D may be TRBD2 (7 bases). This CDR3 has 16 amino acids. V lost 2 bases and J 1 base, leaving 14 bases between the germline ends. Germline CDR1 and CDR2: MNHEY and SVGAGI. This chain's CDR3 is CASSYPEGEGQETQYF. In DNA form, the CDR3 reads TGTGCCAGCAGTTACCCAGAGGGGGAGGGCCAAGAGACCCAGTACTTC.